One sample yielded the 20 T cell receptor beta chains listed below, sequenced in a study of T cells after yellow fever vaccination. TCRdb ran MiXCR on the 5' RACE reads and lists one entry per CDR3 protein. The data hold hundreds of thousands of distinct CDR3 sequences, with about 19% observed a single time. The sample in question was PBMCs, obtained before the yellow fever booster vaccination. All receptors come from a man between 18 and 35 years old who received the YFV17D yellow fever vaccine.

In its sample, this clonotype was seen a few times. The chain links TRBV12-3 or TRBV12-4 to TRBJ2-1; no reliable D call. Trimming left V 3 bases short and J 0 bases short, with 9 bases between. The CDR3 spans 15 residues. CDR3 sequence: CASSFARSSYNEQFF. CDR3 bases: TGTGCCAGCAGTTTTGCCAGGAGCTCCTACAATGAGCAGTTCTTC.

The chain is built from TRBV5-1 and TRBJ2-5; D might be TRBD1 (5 bases). Germline CDR1 SGHRS, CDR2 YFSETQ. The germline V and J ends were trimmed by 0 bases and 5 bases, with 11 bases remaining between them. The CDR3 has 14 residues. Here the CDR3 reads CASSLVAGPETQYF. CDR3 in DNA: TGCGCCAGCAGCTTGGTTGCAGGGCCCGAGACCCAGTACTTC.

This clonotype was counted at least ten times. The gene calls are TRBV7-6 and TRBJ2-3; perhaps TRBD2 as D (6 bases). The CDR3 runs 13 residues. Germline V gene data show CDR1 as SGHVS and CDR2 as FNYEAQ. The V end lost 3 bases, the J end lost 6 bases, and 10 bases lay between the germline ends. This CDR3 is CASSFGGPDTQYF. CDR3 sequence (DNA): TGTGCCAGCAGCTTCGGAGGGCCCGATACGCAGTATTTT.

The CDR3 nucleotides read TGCGCCAGCAGCTTGACCGGGACAGGGGCCTACAATGAGCAGTTCTTC. This codes for CASSLTGTGAYNEQFF. The chain recombines TRBV5-1 with TRBJ2-1; 10 bases are shared with TRBD1. Germline CDR1 reads SGHRS; CDR2 reads YFSETQ. V gave up 1 base and J gave up 2 bases; unmatched junction bases: 3. This CDR3 is built from 16 residues.

V and J are TRBV7-2 and TRBJ1-2, with D tentatively TRBD1 (6 bases). Trimming removed 3 bases from V and 5 bases from J, with 19 bases in between. The V gene's germline CDR1 is SGHTA and CDR2 FQGNSA. This CDR3 has 16 amino acids. CDR3 bases: TGTGCCAGCAGCTTCCGGGACACGGTTGTTGGGTATGGCTACACCTTC. It yields the protein CASSFRDTVVGYGYTF.

V usage is TRBV7-9 and J usage is TRBJ2-5; 7 nucleotides align to TRBD1. The CDR3 covers 15 residues. Germline CDR1 SEHNR, CDR2 FQNEAQ (reference sequence). Losses at the gene ends were 4 bases for V and 2 bases for J; bases not matched to a gene: 7. The CDR3 DNA reads TGTGCCAGCAGCTCAGGGACAGTCAAACAAGAGACCCAGTACTTC. Its translation is CASSSGTVKQETQYF.

The V and J genes are TRBV12-3 or TRBV12-4 and TRBJ2-1; D is possibly TRBD1 (6 bases). V was cut by 2 bases and J by 8 bases, with 16 bases left in between. The CDR3 loop spans 15 amino acids. In nucleotides, the CDR3 is TGTGCCAGCAGTTTAAGGGGACAACGAGGTCATGAGCAGTTCTTC. Its translation is CASSLRGQRGHEQFF.

The rearrangement links TRBV9 to TRBJ2-1; D may match TRBD1 or TRBD2 (5 bases each). V was cut by 2 bases and J by 8 bases, with 8 bases left in between. Germline CDR1 SGDLS, CDR2 YYNGEE. The CDR3 has 12 residues. CDR3 nucleotide sequence: TGTGCCAGCAGCGTGGGGGATCATGAGCAGTTCTTC. As protein: CASSVGDHEQFF.

V gene TRBV29-1 combines with J gene TRBJ2-2; TRBD1 aligns across 7 bases. Germline CDR1 is SQVTM and CDR2 is ANQGSEA. Unmatched junction bases numbered 11, after V lost 0 bases and J lost 7 bases. CDR3 length: 16 residues. The CDR3 here is CSVEDLGRGFVGELFF. The CDR3 DNA reads TGCAGCGTTGAAGATCTGGGCAGGGGGTTTGTCGGGGAGCTGTTTTTT.

This chain joins TRBV20-1 and TRBJ2-3; 8 bases map to TRBD2. In germline, CDR1 is DFQATT, CDR2 SNEGSKA (reference sequence). CDR3 length: 13 residues. Trimming took 6 bases from V and 4 from J; bases not matched to a gene: 6. The CDR3: CSAIAGIPDTQYF. In DNA form, the CDR3 reads TGCAGTGCGATAGCGGGGATCCCAGATACGCAGTATTTT.

The chain uses TRBV7-3 and TRBJ2-3; possible D gene TRBD2, 6 bases. Germline V gene lookup returns CDR1 SGHTA and CDR2 FQGTGA. The V end lost 5 bases, the J end lost 1 base, and 22 bases lay between the germline ends. CDR3 length equals 18 residues. CDR3 in DNA: TGTGCCAGCAGCCTTAACACTAGCTTTCCACCAGGCACAGATACGCAGTATTTT. Amino acid sequence: CASSLNTSFPPGTDTQYF.

This clonotype has just a few counts. The chain uses TRBV4-1 and TRBJ2-1, with D maybe TRBD2 (5 bases). This CDR3 contains 16 residues. Germline V gives CDR1 MGHRA, CDR2 YSYEKL. The V end lost 1 base, the J end lost 5 bases, and 15 bases lay between the germline ends. CDR3 sequence: CASSQVASAVHNEQFF. The CDR3 region has the DNA TGCGCCAGCAGCCAAGTGGCGTCAGCGGTTCACAATGAGCAGTTCTTC.

The chain recombines TRBV28 with TRBJ2-1; 8 nucleotides match TRBD2. The germline CDR1 and CDR2 sequences are MDHEN and SYDVKM. Losses at the gene ends were 3 bases for V and 12 bases for J; bases not matched to a gene: 1. The length of the CDR3 is 11 residues. Here the CDR3 DNA reads TGTGCCAGCAGTTTCGGGAGGGGGCAGTTCTTC. Amino acid sequence: CASSFGRGQFF.

This clonotype was found a few times. This chain joins TRBV5-6 and TRBJ2-2; tentative D call: TRBD1 (6 bases). Between the trimmed V and J ends, which lost 3 bases and 7 bases, there was a span of 16 bases. CDR3 length equals 15 residues. CDR1 and CDR2 from the germline V gene are SGHDT and YYEEEE. CDR3 nucleotide sequence: TGTGCCAGCAGCTATGCGCAGATGGGACACGGGGAGCTGTTTTTT. Amino acids: CASSYAQMGHGELFF.

This clonotype was counted a few times. The chain combines TRBV7-2 with TRBJ2-7; a weak D match, TRBD2 (5 bases). Trimming removed 3 bases at V and 1 base at J, with 13 bases between. Germline V gene data show CDR1 as SGHTA and CDR2 as FQGNSA. There are 15 residues in the CDR3. The CDR3 DNA reads as TGTGCCAGCAGCTTGTACCTCGGGGTGTCCTACGAGCAGTACTTC. Translating it yields CASSLYLGVSYEQYF.

The chain is built from TRBV12-3 or TRBV12-4 and TRBJ1-4; TRBD1 might be the D (6 bases). The V end was cut by 6 bases, the J end by 4 bases, with 12 bases between. The CDR3 has 14 amino acids. CDR3 bases: TGTGCCAGCAGCCCGACAGGCTTTAATGAAAAACTGTTTTTT. It encodes CASSPTGFNEKLFF.

The chain recombines TRBV29-1 with TRBJ2-7; 9 bases map to TRBD1. The CDR3 consists of 11 residues. With V trimmed by 4 bases and J by 6 bases, 1 base remained unmatched. Germline values: CDR1 SQVTM, CDR2 ANQGSEA. CDR3 loop: CSVGDRAEQYF. DNA of the CDR3: TGCAGCGTTGGGGACAGGGCCGAGCAGTACTTC.

The chain carries TRBV7-9 and TRBJ2-1, with D uncertain. The germline CDR1 and CDR2 sequences are SEHNR and FQNEAQ (reference sequence). Trimming stripped 9 bases from V and 7 bases from J, with 13 bases between. The CDR3 spans 12 residues. In nucleotides, the CDR3 is TGTGCCAGTCCCGGTCTACGAAATGAGCAGTTCTTC. Protein: CASPGLRNEQFF.

The chain combines TRBV4-3 with TRBJ1-2; tentative D call: TRBD1 (5 bases). Trimming cost V 3 bases and J 4 bases, with 18 bases left between them. Germline lookup yields CDR1 LGHNA and CDR2 YSLEER. The CDR3 totals 16 residues. CDR3 nucleotides: TGCGCCAGCAGCCAGGGACCGGGTTTCGTTAGCTATGGCTACACCTTC. Encoded protein: CASSQGPGFVSYGYTF.

This clonotype was found many times. The rearrangement joins TRBV27 to TRBJ1-2, with TRBD1 as a possible D gene (5 bases). Germline values: CDR1 MNHEY, CDR2 SMNVEV (reference sequence). V shed 5 bases and J shed 6 bases, with 7 bases lying between them. There are 11 residues in the CDR3. The DNA for the CDR3 is TGTGCCAGCAGTCCAGGGCATGGCTACACCTTC. This translates into CASSPGHGYTF.